What follows are 27 T cell receptor beta chains derived from one specimen sequenced in a study of blood T cell repertoires in COVID-19. Method: immunoSEQ multiplex PCR; TCRdb's copy keeps in-frame clones and lacks some. This sample carries 65,000 to 90,000 clones, less than 80% of them seen once, and the ten largest clones take more than 25%. The sequencing sample was made of peripheral blood. All receptors come from a man between 60 and 70 years old with active or convalescent COVID-19.

J is TRBJ2-7 and V is TRBV2; 9 nucleotides match TRBD1. With 6 bases clipped from V and 3 bases from J, the junction kept 6 bases outside the gene matches. The germline CDR1 and CDR2 sequences are SNHLY and FYNNEI. This CDR3 spans 14 amino acids. CDR3: CASSPGQGDYEQYF. The CDR3 nucleotides are TGTGCCAGCAGCCCGGGACAGGGAGACTACGAGCAGTACTTC.

In this sample, this clone turned up a few times. V gene TRBV27 combines with J gene TRBJ1-2; D is unresolved. The V gene lost 0 bases and the J gene lost 6 bases, with 8 bases spanning the gap. Germline CDR1 and CDR2: MNHEY and SMNVEV (reference sequence). The CDR3 is 13 amino acids. CDR3 DNA: TGTGCCAGCAGTTTATCACAGACGGATGGCTACACCTTC. It encodes CASSLSQTDGYTF.

CDR3 residues: CASSVALGEAEAFF. The CDR3, as DNA: TGTGCCAGCAGTGTTGCGTTAGGGGAGGCTGAAGCTTTCTTT. The V gene is TRBV2, the J gene TRBJ1-1; a weak D match, TRBD1 (5 bases). V was shortened by 4 bases and J by 6 bases, with 15 bases between the two germline ends. This CDR3 has 14 amino acids. Germline CDR1 SNHLY, CDR2 FYNNEI.

V is TRBV15 and J is TRBJ2-5, with 7 bases identical to TRBD2. Trimming removed 5 bases from V and 0 bases from J; junction bases left unmatched: 9. CDR3 length equals 16 residues. Germline CDR1 reads LNHNV; CDR2 reads YYDKDF (reference sequence). Here the CDR3 reads CATSPGAGVHQETQYF. As DNA, the CDR3 is TGTGCCACCAGCCCAGGTGCGGGGGTCCACCAAGAGACCCAGTACTTC.

J is TRBJ2-2 and V is TRBV15, with TRBD1 as a possible D gene (6 bases). The length of the CDR3 is 15 residues. V gave up 3 bases and J gave up 1 base, with 9 bases separating them. The germline V gene encodes CDR1 LNHNV and CDR2 YYDKDF (reference sequence). CDR3: CATSRETGNTGELFF. In nucleotides, the CDR3 is TGTGCCACCAGCAGGGAGACAGGGAACACCGGGGAGCTGTTTTTT.

The chain uses TRBV24-1 and TRBJ1-4; 9 bases are a match to TRBD1. The CDR3 runs 15 residues. Germline V gene lookup returns CDR1 KGHDR and CDR2 SFDVKD. V dropped 2 bases and J dropped 8; count of bases not matched to a gene: 5. The CDR3 bases are TGTGCCACCAGTGATTGGGACAGGGACGGCGAAAAACTGTTTTTT. Its translation: CATSDWDRDGEKLFF.

CDR3 DNA: TGTGCCAGCAGCTTAGTTTGGGGCCCCGAGCAGTTCTTC. Its protein product is CASSLVWGPEQFF. The chain employs TRBV7-2 and TRBJ2-1; D might be TRBD1 (5 bases). Germline V gene data show CDR1 as SGHTA and CDR2 as FQGNSA. The CDR3 runs 13 residues. The germline V and J ends were trimmed by 1 base and 10 bases, with 11 bases remaining between them.

The V call is TRBV5-1, the J call TRBJ1-1; the D is unclear. The CDR3 is made up of 14 amino acids. Trimming cost V 0 bases and J 4 bases, with 10 bases left between them. Germline CDR1 is SGHRS and CDR2 is YFSETQ. The CDR3 DNA is TGCGCCAGCAGCTTGGAGTCTGCTACCACTGAAGCTTTCTTT. Its protein is CASSLESATTEAFF.

J is TRBJ2-1 and V is TRBV19; D gene uncertain. The CDR3 spans 12 residues. V was clipped by 6 bases and J by 2 bases, with 5 bases between them. Germline loops: CDR1 LNHDA, CDR2 SQIVND (reference sequence). The CDR3 region has the DNA TGTGCCAGTAGCCTAGCCTACAATGAGCAGTTCTTC. Protein sequence: CASSLAYNEQFF.

The gene calls are TRBV28 and TRBJ2-1; TRBD1 is a possible D gene (6 bases). The germline gives CDR1 MDHEN, CDR2 SYDVKM. V was clipped by 6 bases and J by 2 bases, with 14 bases between them. This CDR3 region has 15 residues. This chain's CDR3 is CASSTGIRTYNEQFF. CDR3 DNA: TGTGCCAGCAGCACAGGGATCCGAACCTACAATGAGCAGTTCTTC. The full variable domain, in which reference TRBV28 and TRBJ2-1 provide the parts outside the CDR3, is DVKVTQSSRYLVKRTGEKVFLECVQDMDHENMFWYRQDPGLGLRLIYFSYDVKMKEKGDIPEGYSVSREKKERFSLILESASTNQTSMYLCASSTGIRTYNEQFFGPGTRLTVL.

This rearrangement joins TRBV4-2 to TRBJ1-2; 7 bases are shared with TRBD1. Trimming at V came to 1 base and at J to 5 bases, leaving 7 bases not matched to a gene. CDR1 is LGHNA and CDR2 is YNFKEQ in the germline V gene. CDR3 length: 15 amino acids. The CDR3 here is CASSQGGTALYGYTF. As DNA, the CDR3 is TGTGCCAGCAGCCAAGGCGGGACAGCACTTTATGGCTACACCTTC.

V gene TRBV27 combines with J gene TRBJ2-3; perhaps TRBD1 as D (5 bases). CDR1 and CDR2 (germline): MNHEY, SMNVEV (reference sequence). Trimming pared 2 bases from V and 3 bases from J, leaving 9 bases between. The CDR3 is made up of 14 amino acids. CDR3 sequence: CASSLGAGTDTQYF. The CDR3 coding sequence is TGTGCCAGCAGTTTAGGGGCAGGGACAGATACGCAGTATTTT.

The DNA for the CDR3 is TGTGCCAGCAGCTTAAACATCGGGAGTGGCTACACCTTC. Translating gives CASSLNIGSGYTF. The chain links TRBV7-2 to TRBJ1-2; unclear D gene. Per the germline V gene, CDR1 is SGHTA and CDR2 is FQGNSA. The CDR3 spans 13 residues. The V end was cut by 2 bases, the J end by 7 bases, with 11 bases between.

The V and J genes are TRBV28 and TRBJ2-1, with a weak D call TRBD1 (6 bases). The V end was cut by 8 bases, the J end by 6 bases, with 14 bases between. Germline V CDR1 and CDR2: MDHEN, SYDVKM. This CDR3 contains 13 residues. The CDR3 coding sequence is TGTGCCAGCTCAGGGACATTCGGCAATGAGCAGTTCTTC. Translated, it gives CASSGTFGNEQFF.

The chain combines TRBV11-2 with TRBJ1-1; unclear D gene. The germline gives CDR1 SGHAT, CDR2 FQNNGV. The CDR3 loop spans 13 amino acids. V shed 3 bases and J shed 2 bases, with 7 bases lying between them. CDR3 in amino acids: CASSFNRNTEAFF. Written as DNA, the CDR3 is TGTGCCAGCAGCTTTAACAGAAACACTGAAGCTTTCTTT. Filled out from reference TRBV11-2 and TRBJ1-1, the complete variable domain reads EAGVAQSPRYKIIEKRQSVAFWCNPISGHATLYWYQQILGQGPKLLIQFQNNGVVDDSQLPKDRFSAERLKGVDSTLKIQPAKLEDSAVYLCASSFNRNTEAFFGQGTRLTVV.

The genes are TRBV10-3 and TRBJ1-3; maybe TRBD1 (6 bases). This CDR3 is 16 amino acids long. V was cut by 6 bases and J by 0 bases, with 15 bases left in between. Germline-derived CDR1 and CDR2 are ENHRY and SYGVKD. CDR3 sequence (DNA): TGTGCCATCAGCAACCACGGACAGCTCTCTGGAAACACCATATATTTT. Protein sequence: CAISNHGQLSGNTIYF.

The chain employs TRBV2 and TRBJ1-1; maybe TRBD1 (6 bases). The CDR3 has 13 residues. Between the trimmed V and J ends, which lost 7 bases and 3 bases, there was a span of 12 bases. CDR1 and CDR2 from the germline V gene are SNHLY and FYNNEI. For the CDR3, the DNA is TGTGCCAGCACCCTCAGGGGAGACACTGAAGCTTTCTTT. This encodes CASTLRGDTEAFF.

The chain is built from TRBV7-2 and TRBJ1-2; D may be TRBD1 (6 bases). CDR1 SGHTA and CDR2 FQGNSA come from the germline V gene. V lost 8 bases and J 0 bases, leaving 10 bases between the germline ends. The CDR3 spans 13 residues. The CDR3 sequence is CASQGLTNYGYTF. The CDR3 bases are TGTGCCAGCCAGGGGCTAACTAACTATGGCTACACCTTC.

The sample holds a few counts of this clone. The CDR3: CASSQDRTGGANGYTF. CDR3 sequence (DNA): TGTGCCAGCAGCCAAGATAGGACAGGGGGCGCAAATGGCTACACCTTC. J is TRBJ1-2 and V is TRBV3-1 (or the pseudogene TRBV3-2); TRBD1 aligns across 11 bases. Germline values: CDR1 LGHDT, CDR2 YNNKEL (reference sequence). The CDR3 sequence is 16 residues long. V shed 0 bases, J shed 6 bases, and the junction held 6 bases outside the gene matches.

The chain is built from TRBV30 and TRBJ1-1; D gene unclear. CDR3 length: 16 amino acids. CDR1 GTSNPN and CDR2 SVGIG come from the germline V gene (reference sequence). Trimming shortened V by 3 bases and J by 7 bases, and 24 bases separated the two germline ends. This CDR3 reads CAWSVVLGGSPVEAFF. CDR3 bases: TGTGCCTGGAGCGTGGTTTTGGGAGGATCTCCAGTTGAAGCTTTCTTT.

This clone was picked up one time. The chain joins TRBV29-1 to TRBJ2-3, with TRBD2 as a possible D gene (6 bases). This CDR3 region has 14 residues. The germline V gene encodes CDR1 SQVTM and CDR2 ANQGSEA. With 5 bases removed from V and 0 bases from J, the gap between germline ends came to 12 bases. CDR3 bases: TGCAGCGTTTCGGCGGGGCTTAGCACAGATACGCAGTATTTT. It encodes CSVSAGLSTDTQYF.

The CDR3 spells CASSSPDRGESPLHF. The CDR3 bases are TGTGCCAGCAGCTCCCCAGACAGGGGTGAGTCACCCCTCCACTTT. V is TRBV5-6 and J is TRBJ1-6; TRBD1 matches at 8 bases. Unmatched junction bases numbered 9, after V lost 3 bases and J lost 10 bases. Per germline, CDR1 SGHDT and CDR2 YYEEEE. This CDR3 is 15 amino acids long.

The count of this clone is one. The rearrangement links TRBV6-5 to TRBJ2-5; 10 bases line up with TRBD2. The CDR3 extends over 15 amino acids. Germline CDR1 is MNHEY and CDR2 is SVGAGI. V lost 6 bases to trimming and J lost 12 bases; unmatched junction nucleotides: 16. CDR3 amino acids: CASRPTGASGGREYF. The CDR3 region has the DNA TGTGCCAGCAGGCCAACAGGGGCTAGCGGGGGTCGGGAGTACTTC.

This clone was seen a few times. The chain carries TRBV30 and TRBJ1-6; a possible D gene is TRBD1 (6 bases). The CDR3 length is 14 residues. Trimming removed 2 bases at V and 5 bases at J, with 10 bases between. Germline lookup yields CDR1 GTSNPN and CDR2 SVGIG (reference sequence). The DNA for the CDR3 is TGTGCCTGGAGTAACAGGGTAAATAATTCACCCCTCCACTTT. Translated, it gives CAWSNRVNNSPLHF. The variable domain in full, with the rest retrieved from reference TRBV30 and TRBJ1-6, is SQTIHQWPATLVQPVGSPLSLECTVEGTSNPNLYWYRQAAGRGLQLLFYSVGIGQISSEVPQNLSASRPQDRQFILSSKKLLLSDSGFYLCAWSNRVNNSPLHFGNGTRLTVT.

The DNA for the CDR3 is TGTGCCAGCAGCCCTCCGAGTGGGACTATGGCCAATGAGCAGTTCTTC. Translating gives CASSPPSGTMANEQFF. The chain uses TRBV5-5 and TRBJ2-1, with 7 bases lining up with TRBD2. V dropped 4 bases and J dropped 6; count of bases not matched to a gene: 13. The CDR3 sequence is 16 residues long. The germline V gene has CDR1 SGHKS and CDR2 YYEKEE (reference sequence).

The genes are TRBV6-4 and TRBJ2-7; 7 bases line up with TRBD2. The CDR3 has 16 residues. The germline CDR1 and CDR2 sequences are MRHNA and SNTAGT. The V gene end was trimmed by 6 bases and the J gene end by 1 base; junction bases not matched to a gene: 12. The CDR3: CASRPLPSGESYEQYF. In nucleotides, the CDR3 is TGTGCCAGCAGACCCCTTCCTAGCGGAGAATCCTACGAGCAGTACTTC.

This chain connects TRBV19 to TRBJ1-2; no definite D call. The ends were cut back, 6 bases at V and 8 bases at J, with 22 bases in the middle. Germline assignment: CDR1 LNHDA and CDR2 SQIVND (reference sequence). This CDR3 is built from 15 residues. DNA for the CDR3: TGTGCCAGTAGCCCCCGATTGGGCCAGGTTGGGGGCTACACCTTC. Encoded protein: CASSPRLGQVGGYTF.